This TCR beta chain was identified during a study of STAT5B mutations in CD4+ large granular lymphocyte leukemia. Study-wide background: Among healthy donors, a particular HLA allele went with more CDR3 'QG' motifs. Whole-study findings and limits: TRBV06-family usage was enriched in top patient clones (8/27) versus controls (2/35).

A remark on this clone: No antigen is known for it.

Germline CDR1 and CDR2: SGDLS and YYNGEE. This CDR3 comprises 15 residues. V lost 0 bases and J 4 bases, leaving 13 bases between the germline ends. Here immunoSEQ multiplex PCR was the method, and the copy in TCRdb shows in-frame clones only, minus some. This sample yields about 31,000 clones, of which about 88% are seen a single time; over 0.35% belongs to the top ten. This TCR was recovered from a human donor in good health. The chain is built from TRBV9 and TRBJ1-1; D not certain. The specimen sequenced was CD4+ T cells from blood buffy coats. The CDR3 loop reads CASSVGTGIPTEAFF. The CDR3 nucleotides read TGTGCCAGCAGCGTAGGGACGGGGATACCCACTGAAGCTTTCTTT.